Shown below are 22 T cell receptor beta chains from a single sample sequenced in a study of cytomegalovirus exposure and HLA in healthy donors. The PCR made use of 60 Vbeta and 13 Jbeta primers. Sequenced by immunoSEQ multiplex PCR; TCRdb stores in-frame clones only, minus some. The sample lists about 84,000 clones, more than 70% seen once, with roughly 2.5% in the top ten. Sequences were obtained from PBMCs. The receptors come from a male donor in good health and CMV-seropositive.

The J gene is TRBJ1-1, the V gene TRBV6-1; TRBD1 matches 8 bases. Germline CDR1 MNHNS, CDR2 SASEGT. Trimming at V came to 4 bases and at J to 2 bases, leaving 3 bases not matched to a gene. The CDR3 extends over 14 amino acids. CDR3 DNA: TGTGCCAGCAGTGGACAGGGGATCAACACTGAAGCTTTCTTT. Translated: CASSGQGINTEAFF.

This clone was seen only once. The V call is TRBV5-1, the J call TRBJ2-1; 7 positions match TRBD2. This CDR3 is 16 amino acids long. Germline V gives CDR1 SGHRS, CDR2 YFSETQ. V trimming: 7 bases; J trimming: 2 bases; junction bases outside the gene matches: 12. CDR3 coding DNA: TGCGCCAGCCACCCAAGCGGAGGGAGGGCCTACAATGAGCAGTTCTTC. This sequence encodes CASHPSGGRAYNEQFF.

The CDR3 DNA follows: TGTGCCAGCGAGTCCAGGGAGGCCTATGGCTACACCTTC. The encoded protein is CASESREAYGYTF. The J gene is TRBJ1-2, the V gene TRBV5-6, with D perhaps TRBD1 (5 bases). Germline-derived CDR1 and CDR2 are SGHDT and YYEEEE. The CDR3 length is 13 residues. Deletions cut 7 bases from V and 4 bases from J, with 14 bases between.

The chain has TRBV28 and TRBJ1-5; weak D call: TRBD1 (5 bases). Germline assignment: CDR1 MDHEN and CDR2 SYDVKM. The CDR3 sequence is 15 residues long. V was clipped by 2 bases and J by 1 base, with 9 bases between them. CDR3 in amino acids: CASSLQGWSNQPQHF. In DNA form, the CDR3 reads TGTGCCAGCAGTTTACAGGGCTGGAGCAATCAGCCCCAGCATTTT.

The V call is TRBV7-7, the J call TRBJ2-2, with 8 bases matching TRBD2. CDR1 and CDR2 (germline): SSHAT, FNYEAQ (reference sequence). With 7 bases clipped from V and 4 bases from J, the junction kept 8 bases outside the gene matches. CDR3 length: 15 residues. DNA of the CDR3: TGTGCCAGCACCTCGGGGGGGCTAGGCACCGGGGAGCTGTTTTTT. Translating gives CASTSGGLGTGELFF.

The V gene is TRBV18, the J gene TRBJ2-5, with no clear D. The CDR3 covers 15 residues. The germline V gene has CDR1 KGHSH and CDR2 LQKENI. Trimming cost V 2 bases and J 2 bases, with 12 bases left between them. The CDR3 coding sequence is TGTGCCAGCTCACCAAGCCTTCCACCTCAAGAGACCCAGTACTTC. It specifies CASSPSLPPQETQYF.

A single count supports this clone. V gene TRBV6-1 combines with J gene TRBJ2-7; maybe TRBD2 (5 bases). V was cut by 8 bases and J by 2 bases, with 13 bases left in between. The CDR3 sequence is 13 residues long. Germline V gene sequence: CDR1 MNHNS, CDR2 SASEGT. Here the CDR3 reads CASLALAAYEQYF. CDR3 in DNA: TGTGCCAGCCTGGCCCTAGCTGCCTACGAGCAGTACTTC.

This chain uses TRBV6-5 with TRBJ2-1, with 13 bases matching TRBD2. V shed 8 bases and J 5 bases; nucleotides not matched to a gene: 6. From germline, CDR1 is MNHEY and CDR2 SVGAGI. The CDR3 covers 15 residues. The CDR3 region is CASGTSGINNNEQFF. The CDR3 nucleotides are TGTGCCAGCGGGACTAGCGGGATTAATAACAATGAGCAGTTCTTC.

The rearrangement links TRBV28 to TRBJ2-7; 7 positions match TRBD1. Germline CDR1 and CDR2: MDHEN and SYDVKM. The junction had 3 bases not matched to a gene; V was cut back by 6 bases and J by 4 bases. This CDR3 spans 12 amino acids. The CDR3 DNA reads TGTGCCAGCAGCCAGACAGGGTACGAGCAGTACTTC. Translating it yields CASSQTGYEQYF.

V and J are TRBV5-1 and TRBJ2-2; D possibly corresponds to TRBD2 (6 bases). The germline V gene has CDR1 SGHRS and CDR2 YFSETQ. V lost 2 bases to trimming and J lost 1 base, with 18 bases between them. The CDR3 contains 18 residues. The DNA of the CDR3 is TGCGCCAGCAGCTTACGCTCCCCCTCGCGGGGGAACACCGGGGAGCTGTTTTTT. Its protein product is CASSLRSPSRGNTGELFF.

V is TRBV7-6 and J is TRBJ2-7; no definite D call. Trimming cost V 1 base and J 6 bases, with 7 bases left between them. The CDR3 is 12 residues long. Per germline, CDR1 SGHVS and CDR2 FNYEAQ. The CDR3 nucleotides are TGTGCCAGCAGCTTAGTTCGGTCCGAGCAGTACTTC. Protein sequence: CASSLVRSEQYF.

The V call is TRBV28, the J call TRBJ1-1; D uncertain. The CDR3 totals 14 residues. Trimming removed 2 bases from V and 4 bases from J, with 11 bases in between. Germline assignment: CDR1 MDHEN and CDR2 SYDVKM. The CDR3 DNA is TGTGCCAGCAGTTTACCCCGCAGTTCCACTGAAGCTTTCTTT. Translating it yields CASSLPRSSTEAFF.

The chain uses TRBV9 and TRBJ1-3; D gene unclear. Trimming pared 0 bases from V and 0 bases from J, leaving 4 bases between. CDR1 and CDR2 from the germline V gene are SGDLS and YYNGEE. There are 14 residues in the CDR3. CDR3 loop: CASSVALSGNTIYF. The CDR3 DNA sequence: TGTGCCAGCAGCGTAGCCCTCTCTGGAAACACCATATATTTT.

The gene calls are TRBV5-1 and TRBJ2-1, with a weak D call TRBD2 (5 bases). Germline CDR1 SGHRS, CDR2 YFSETQ. CDR3 length equals 15 residues. The ends were cut back, 3 bases at V and 3 bases at J, with 13 bases in the middle. This chain's CDR3 is CASSWALGIYNEQFF. In nucleotides, the CDR3 is TGCGCCAGCAGCTGGGCTCTCGGGATCTACAATGAGCAGTTCTTC.

This clone has just one count. The chain has TRBV9 and TRBJ2-5, with D unresolved. Germline CDR1 SGDLS, CDR2 YYNGEE. This CDR3 is 14 amino acids long. V was trimmed by 0 bases and J by 2 bases, leaving 8 bases between them. CDR3 bases: TGTGCCAGCAGCGTAGGCGGTCAACAAGAGACCCAGTACTTC. It translates to CASSVGGQQETQYF.

This clone has just one count. The chain combines TRBV5-4 with TRBJ1-1, with D maybe TRBD1 (5 bases). There are 16 residues in the CDR3. The germline V gene has CDR1 SGHNT and CDR2 YYREEE (reference sequence). The germline V and J ends were trimmed by 4 bases and 5 bases, with 21 bases remaining between them. The DNA for the CDR3 is TGTGCCAGCAGCCGGTCCGGGGCCGCGGGGGGAACTGAAGCTTTCTTT. Translated: CASSRSGAAGGTEAFF.

This clone was seen once. The rearrangement links TRBV2 to TRBJ2-7, with TRBD2 as a possible D gene (6 bases). Germline V gene lookup returns CDR1 SNHLY and CDR2 FYNNEI. Between the trimmed V and J ends, which lost 3 bases and 7 bases, there was a span of 10 bases. The CDR3 is 12 amino acids. This CDR3 reads CASSDRAGEQYF. DNA for the CDR3: TGTGCCAGCAGTGACAGGGCGGGAGAGCAGTACTTC.

The genes are TRBV7-2 and TRBJ2-5; TRBD2 aligns across 9 bases. The CDR3 is made up of 17 amino acids. Germline V CDR1 and CDR2: SGHTA, FQGNSA. V lost 2 bases and J lost 10; bases outside the gene matches: 17. CDR3 residues: CASSLPGLAVKPAVQYF. CDR3 DNA: TGTGCCAGCAGCTTACCGGGACTAGCAGTGAAGCCCGCGGTCCAGTACTTC.

The chain has TRBV18 and TRBJ2-7, with D perhaps matching TRBD1 (6 bases). The V gene lost 3 bases and the J gene lost 3 bases, with 15 bases spanning the gap. The CDR3 spans 15 residues. Germline CDR1 is KGHSH and CDR2 is LQKENI. As DNA, the CDR3 is TGTGCCAGCTCACCCGGGGCAGGGGTTCGCTACGAGCAGTACTTC. As protein: CASSPGAGVRYEQYF.

The chain combines TRBV19 with TRBJ2-1; TRBD2 agrees at 9 bases. The germline CDR1 and CDR2 sequences are LNHDA and SQIVND (reference sequence). Unmatched junction bases numbered 9, after V lost 3 bases and J lost 6 bases. The CDR3 runs to 16 residues. CDR3 sequence: CASSISSGALSNEQFF. CDR3 nucleotides: TGTGCCAGTAGTATTTCTAGCGGGGCCCTTTCCAATGAGCAGTTCTTC.

J is TRBJ2-7 and V is TRBV9; 7 bases align to TRBD2. Germline CDR1 reads SGDLS; CDR2 reads YYNGEE. Trimming at V came to 5 bases and at J to 0 bases, leaving 5 bases not matched to a gene. This CDR3 contains 14 residues. Here the CDR3 reads CASSRSGISYEQYF. Written as DNA, the CDR3 is TGTGCCAGCAGTCGGAGCGGGATCTCCTACGAGCAGTACTTC.

The chain is built from TRBV7-2 and TRBJ2-5, with D perhaps matching TRBD1 (6 bases). Germline CDR1 and CDR2: SGHTA and FQGNSA. The CDR3 contains 13 residues. Trimming shortened V by 5 bases and J by 9 bases, and 16 bases separated the two germline ends. The CDR3 here is CASSPPNREPQYF. The CDR3 coding sequence is TGTGCCAGCAGCCCGCCTAACAGGGAACCCCAGTACTTC.